The entry below describes one T cell receptor beta chain. No antigen is known for it. The source of the sample is a study of vaccination effects on CD4 cells after COVID-19. Broader study findings: Late post-vaccination samples showed marked contraction of infection- and vaccine-induced clones.

The CDR3 consists of 15 residues. The V gene's germline CDR1 is SNHLY and CDR2 FYNNEI. The V end lost 6 bases, the J end lost 0 bases, and 12 bases lay between the germline ends. After expansion with viral peptide pools in the ViraFEST assay, antigen-specific CD4+ T cells were sequenced. Once cultured for 9 to 11 days, the cells underwent separation to obtain CD4+ T cells. It was between March and December 2020 that the person had a SARS-CoV-2 infection confirmed by PCR. Approximately 2 million PBMC were placed in each well, which was supplemented with 10 IU/ml IL-2 and around 9.9 ug/ml peptides. Half of the medium was exchanged for IL-2 medium on both days 3 and 7. This table comes from immunoSEQ multiplex PCR, and its TCRdb copy is limited to in-frame clones, with some not included. The data hold nearly 45,000 clones, with roughly four fifths observed a single time.

The rearrangement joins TRBV2 to TRBJ1-5, with a tentative D call TRBD1 (6 bases). The receptor was derived from a human donor who had a prior SARS-CoV-2 infection. Sequences were derived from CD4+ T cells from PBMCs cultured with a peptide pool, sampled before COVID-19 vaccination. This CDR3 reads CASRRDNYSNQPQHF. The CDR3 DNA reads as TGTGCCAGCAGACGGGACAACTATAGCAATCAGCCCCAGCATTTT.